This entry lists 14 T cell receptor beta chains sequenced from one sample in a study of graft-versus-host responses after intestinal transplantation. No antigen has been assigned to these receptors. Repertoires were generated with immunoSEQ multiplex PCR, while TCRdb's copy carries only in-frame clones and drops some. The sample gives fewer than 95,000 clones, approximately 90% of which show up once; roughly 0.43% is in the top ten. Sequenced here: unstimulated CD8+ T cells sorted from spleen or lymph node cells, sampled before transplant. The receptors derive from a human donor who was the organ donor for an intestinal transplant.

The chain carries TRBV4-2 and TRBJ2-3, with 8 bases fitting TRBD2. Germline trimming cut 2 bases from V and 2 bases from J; bases unmatched to any gene: 9. The CDR3 contains 17 residues. Germline V gives CDR1 LGHNA, CDR2 YNFKEQ. The CDR3 is CASSQRLAGSPTDTQYF. The CDR3 DNA follows: TGTGCCAGCAGCCAAAGATTAGCGGGGTCCCCCACAGATACGCAGTATTTT.

The V and J genes are TRBV7-4 and TRBJ2-5; D might be TRBD2 (5 bases). V was cut by 5 bases and J by 2 bases, with 21 bases left in between. Per germline, CDR1 SGHVT and CDR2 SQSDAQ. CDR3 length: 17 amino acids. The CDR3 DNA reads TGTGCCAGCAGCGAGTGGGGTAGAAGAGGGTATCAAGAGACCCAGTACTTC. Its translation: CASSEWGRRGYQETQYF.

The chain carries TRBV7-9 and TRBJ1-1, with 10 nucleotides matching TRBD1. The trim removed 2 bases at V and 5 bases at J, leaving 2 bases unmatched. The CDR3 is made up of 14 amino acids. Germline V gives CDR1 SEHNR, CDR2 FQNEAQ (reference sequence). Written as DNA, the CDR3 is TGTGCCAGCAGCTTACGGACAGGGGGGACTGAAGCTTTCTTT. Translating gives CASSLRTGGTEAFF.

The chain's CDR3 is CASSIEQGNPLHF. CDR3 DNA: TGTGCCAGCAGCATAGAACAGGGAAATCCCCTCCACTTT. This chain joins TRBV7-3 and TRBJ1-6, with a weak D call TRBD1 (6 bases). V was clipped by 5 bases and J by 13 bases, with 15 bases between them. Germline CDR1 SGHTA, CDR2 FQGTGA. CDR3 length: 13 amino acids. Full variable domain (remainder filled in from reference TRBV7-3 and TRBJ1-6): GAGVSQTPSNKVTEKGKYVELRCDPISGHTALYWYRQSLGQGPEFLIYFQGTGAADDSGLPNDRFFAVRPEGSVSTLKIQRTERGDSAVYLCASSIEQGNPLHFGNGTRLTVT.

V and J are TRBV10-3 and TRBJ2-1; D remains ambiguous. The CDR3 extends over 16 amino acids. Germline CDR1 ENHRY, CDR2 SYGVKD. Trimming left V 0 bases short and J 0 bases short, with 9 bases between. DNA of the CDR3: TGTGCCATCAGTGAGTCTGGCCTCAGCTCCTACAATGAGCAGTTCTTC. This gives the protein CAISESGLSSYNEQFF.

V usage is TRBV15 and J usage is TRBJ2-1; 8 nucleotides line up with TRBD2. Trimming took 3 bases from V and 6 from J; bases not matched to a gene: 1. CDR1 LNHNV and CDR2 YYDKDF come from the germline V gene (reference sequence). The CDR3 length is 13 residues. CDR3 sequence reads: CATSSSGANEQFF. For the CDR3, the DNA is TGTGCCACCAGCAGTAGCGGGGCCAATGAGCAGTTCTTC.

The genes are TRBV5-1 and TRBJ2-3; no definite D call. In germline, CDR1 is SGHRS, CDR2 YFSETQ. The CDR3 loop spans 14 amino acids. With 5 bases removed from V and 0 bases from J, the gap between germline ends came to 10 bases. CDR3 sequence: CASRGVFSTDTQYF. As DNA, the CDR3 is TGCGCCAGCAGGGGCGTATTTAGCACAGATACGCAGTATTTT.

The genes are TRBV5-4 and TRBJ2-7; tentative D call: TRBD1 (6 bases). CDR1 and CDR2 from the germline V gene are SGHNT and YYREEE (reference sequence). V lost 2 bases to trimming and J lost 4 bases, with 13 bases between them. The CDR3 sequence is 14 residues long. This CDR3 reads CASSFSWGPYEQYF. In DNA form, the CDR3 reads TGTGCCAGCAGCTTCTCTTGGGGGCCTTACGAGCAGTACTTC.

The rearrangement links TRBV5-1 to TRBJ1-2; TRBD1 aligns across 8 bases. Trimming at V came to 6 bases and at J to 5 bases, leaving 3 bases not matched to a gene. This CDR3 spans 12 amino acids. CDR1 and CDR2 from the germline V gene are SGHRS and YFSETQ. CDR3 region: CASTDREYGYTF. The CDR3 DNA follows: TGCGCCAGCACGGACAGGGAGTATGGCTACACCTTC.

J is TRBJ1-5 and V is TRBV11-3; perhaps TRBD1 as D (5 bases). This CDR3 contains 14 residues. Germline loops: CDR1 SGHNT, CDR2 YENEEA. V lost 1 base and J 9 bases, leaving 13 bases between the germline ends. CDR3 bases: TGTGCCAGCAGCTTAGTCCCAGGGAATTGGCCCCAGCATTTT. Its translation: CASSLVPGNWPQHF.

This clone was detected only once. The chain uses TRBV9 and TRBJ2-3, with 11 bases aligning to TRBD2. Germline V CDR1 and CDR2: SGDLS, YYNGEE. The CDR3 has 14 amino acids. V was pared by 0 bases and J by 6 bases, with 0 bases of the junction left unmatched. DNA of the CDR3: TGTGCCAGCAGCGTAGCTAGCGGGGGGGATACGCAGTATTTT. Its protein is CASSVASGGDTQYF. Full variable domain (rest looked up from reference TRBV9 and TRBJ2-3): DSGVTQTPKHLITATGQRVTLRCSPRSGDLSVYWYQQSLDQGLQFLIQYYNGEERAKGNILERFSAQQFPDLHSELNLSSLELGDSALYFCASSVASGGDTQYFGPGTRLTVL.

The V call is TRBV11-2, the J call TRBJ2-7; 7 nucleotides align to TRBD2. Germline V CDR1 and CDR2: SGHAT, FQNNGV. Losses at the gene ends were 1 base for V and 5 bases for J; bases not matched to a gene: 5. The CDR3 covers 14 residues. This chain's CDR3 is CASSLVWGGDEQYF. CDR3 nucleotide sequence: TGTGCCAGCAGCTTAGTATGGGGGGGGGACGAGCAGTACTTC.

This clone appeared a single time. This sequence joins TRBV28 and TRBJ2-1, with 9 positions matching TRBD2. The CDR3 spans 18 residues. Losses at the gene ends were 6 bases for V and 4 bases for J; bases not matched to a gene: 16. Germline-derived CDR1 and CDR2 are MDHEN and SYDVKM. The CDR3: CASRPLSLAGTFYNEQFF. The CDR3 coding sequence is TGTGCCAGCAGACCCCTAAGCCTAGCGGGGACATTTTACAATGAGCAGTTCTTC. Together with reference TRBV28 and TRBJ2-1, the CDR3 gives the full variable domain: DVKVTQSSRYLVKRTGEKVFLECVQDMDHENMFWYRQDPGLGLRLIYFSYDVKMKEKGDIPEGYSVSREKKERFSLILESASTNQTSMYLCASRPLSLAGTFYNEQFFGPGTRLTVL.

The CDR3 DNA reads TGTGCCAGCAGTTTAAGTCTAGGGGATGGCTACACCTTC. Protein: CASSLSLGDGYTF. The chain carries TRBV27 and TRBJ1-2; D perhaps matches TRBD1 (5 bases). Germline CDR1 is MNHEY and CDR2 is SMNVEV (reference sequence). This CDR3 region has 13 residues. V gave up 2 bases and J gave up 6 bases, with 10 bases separating them.